Listed below are T cell receptor beta chains from one sample, sequenced in a study of blood T cell repertoires in COVID-19. Libraries were prepared by immunoSEQ multiplex PCR; TCRdb keeps only in-frame clonotypes and omits some of them. The data contain approximately 100,000 clones, around nine tenths of them singletons. The material sequenced was peripheral blood. These TCRs come from a human donor in a cohort sampled during active COVID-19. The CDR3 runs from the conserved cysteine through the conserved F or W. Each record gives: CDR3 length, D gene, V gene, J gene, clone size, CDR3 protein, CDR3 DNA. D genes are given only for firm matches. Rows may omit the clone size; those that give it use once, few, many or a size class.

length: 13; D: .; V: TRBV15; J: TRBJ1-1; size: .; CDR3: CATMFGKGTEAFF; DNA: TGTGCCACCATGTTCGGTAAGGGGACTGAAGCTTTCTTT
length: 14; D: .; V: TRBV5-1; J: TRBJ1-5; size: .; CDR3: CASSLTGLNQPQHF; DNA: TGCGCCAGCAGCCTGACAGGCCTCAATCAGCCCCAGCATTTT
length: 19; D: TRBD1; V: TRBV7-3; J: TRBJ1-5; size: .; CDR3: CASSLTGTATSYSNQPQHF; DNA: TGTGCCAGCAGCTTAACCGGGACAGCCACCTCATATAGCAATCAGCCCCAGCATTTT
length: 15; D: TRBD1; V: TRBV10-3; J: TRBJ2-5; size: .; CDR3: CAISPGTGSGETQYF; DNA: TGTGCCATATCGCCGGGGACAGGGTCCGGAGAGACCCAGTACTTC
length: 13; D: .; V: TRBV10-1; J: TRBJ2-7; size: .; CDR3: CASAPDRSYEQYF; DNA: TGCGCCAGCGCCCCGGACAGATCCTACGAGCAGTACTTC
length: 15; D: .; V: TRBV20-1; J: TRBJ2-7; size: .; CDR3: CSASTIARPSYEQYF; DNA: TGCAGTGCCAGTACTATAGCGCGACCGTCCTACGAGCAGTACTTC
length: 13; D: .; V: TRBV12-5; J: TRBJ1-2; size: .; CDR3: CASASDSAYGYTF; DNA: TGTGCTAGTGCCTCGGACAGTGCCTATGGCTACACCTTC
length: 15; D: TRBD1; V: TRBV14; J: TRBJ2-3; size: .; CDR3: CASSRGTGGGSTQYF; DNA: TGTGCCAGCAGCCGAGGGACAGGGGGGGGAAGTACGCAGTATTTT
length: 14; D: TRBD1; V: TRBV5-1; J: TRBJ2-3; size: .; CDR3: CASSPDRGTDTQYF; DNA: TGCGCCAGCAGCCCGGACAGGGGTACAGATACGCAGTATTTT
length: 15; D: .; V: TRBV25-1; J: TRBJ2-1; size: .; CDR3: CASSEDHKSYNEQFF; DNA: TGTGCCAGCAGCGAGGATCACAAATCCTACAATGAGCAGTTCTTC
length: 16; D: TRBD2; V: TRBV9; J: TRBJ2-5; size: few; CDR3: CASSVEGSGRKETQYF; DNA: TGTGCCAGCAGCGTAGAGGGTAGCGGGAGAAAAGAGACCCAGTACTTC
length: 14; D: TRBD2; V: TRBV7-3; J: TRBJ2-5; size: .; CDR3: CASSSGTTQETQYF; DNA: TGTGCCAGCAGCTCGGGGACTACCCAAGAGACCCAGTACTTC
length: 13; D: TRBD1; V: TRBV30; J: TRBJ2-7; size: .; CDR3: CAWSAGTGYEQYF; DNA: TGTGCCTGGAGCGCCGGGACAGGCTACGAGCAGTACTTC
length: 12; D: .; V: TRBV11-3; J: TRBJ2-7; size: .; CDR3: CASSFEGYEQYF; DNA: TGTGCCAGCAGCTTCGAGGGATACGAGCAGTACTTC
length: 13; D: .; V: TRBV18; J: TRBJ1-1; size: .; CDR3: CASSLGFATEAFF; DNA: TGTGCCAGCTCCCTCGGGTTCGCCACTGAAGCTTTCTTT
length: 15; D: .; V: TRBV7-9; J: TRBJ2-3; size: .; CDR3: CASSLEGRAGDTQYF; DNA: TGTGCCAGCAGCTTAGAGGGCAGGGCTGGAGATACGCAGTATTTT
length: 14; D: .; V: TRBV28; J: TRBJ1-1; size: .; CDR3: CASSLGSVYNEAFF; DNA: TGTGCCAGCAGTTTAGGTTCAGTTTACAACGAAGCTTTCTTT
length: 18; D: TRBD1; V: TRBV7-2; J: TRBJ2-5; size: .; CDR3: CASSLERFLTGDQETQYF; DNA: TGTGCCAGCAGCTTAGAACGGTTCCTGACAGGGGACCAAGAGACCCAGTACTTC
length: 13; D: TRBD1; V: TRBV29-1; J: TRBJ1-1; size: .; CDR3: CSLRTQGVGEAFF; DNA: TGCAGCCTTAGAACCCAGGGGGTCGGTGAAGCTTTCTTT
length: 16; D: TRBD1; V: TRBV19; J: TRBJ1-5; size: .; CDR3: CASSGPGQLLNQPQHF; DNA: TGTGCCAGTAGTGGCCCGGGACAGTTGCTCAATCAGCCCCAGCATTTT
length: 14; D: TRBD1; V: TRBV7-9; J: TRBJ1-2; size: .; CDR3: CASSSGQGAYGYTF; DNA: TGTGCCAGCAGCTCAGGACAGGGGGCTTATGGCTACACCTTC
length: 14; D: TRBD2; V: TRBV28; J: TRBJ2-7; size: .; CDR3: CASSLRLATYEQYF; DNA: TGTGCCAGCAGTTTGCGACTAGCTACCTACGAGCAGTACTTC
length: 15; D: .; V: TRBV19; J: TRBJ1-2; size: .; CDR3: CASSGTGSTSYGYTF; DNA: TGTGCCAGTAGTGGAACAGGGTCGACGTCCTATGGCTACACCTTC
length: 16; D: TRBD1; V: TRBV28; J: TRBJ1-6; size: .; CDR3: CASSLPGQGNNSPLHF; DNA: TGTGCCAGCAGTCTACCGGGACAGGGGAATAATTCACCCCTCCACTTT
length: 16; D: TRBD2; V: TRBV30; J: TRBJ2-1; size: .; CDR3: CAWSRWGGGLYNEQFF; DNA: TGTGCCTGGTCTCGTTGGGGCGGGGGGCTCTACAATGAGCAGTTCTTC
length: 15; D: .; V: TRBV7-2; J: TRBJ1-5; size: .; CDR3: CASSLGDSSYLPQHF; DNA: TGTGCCAGCAGCTTAGGAGACAGCAGTTATCTGCCCCAGCATTTT
length: 13; D: TRBD1; V: TRBV4-3; J: TRBJ2-2; size: .; CDR3: CASSQQGAGELFF; DNA: TGCGCCAGCAGCCAGCAGGGGGCCGGGGAGCTGTTTTTT
length: 15; D: .; V: TRBV6-5; J: TRBJ2-1; size: .; CDR3: CASTPENLREVEQFF; DNA: TGTGCCAGCACGCCGGAAAATCTGCGGGAAGTTGAGCAGTTCTTC
length: 14; D: TRBD1; V: TRBV6-5; J: TRBJ2-7; size: .; CDR3: CASSYARGLYEQYF; DNA: TGTGCCAGCAGTTATGCCAGGGGGCTCTACGAGCAGTACTTC
length: 13; D: TRBD1; V: TRBV28; J: TRBJ1-2; size: .; CDR3: CASSIQGLYGYTF; DNA: TGTGCCAGCAGTATACAGGGGTTATATGGCTACACCTTC
length: 14; D: .; V: TRBV11-2; J: TRBJ1-1; size: .; CDR3: CASSRAGVNTEAFF; DNA: TGTGCCAGCAGCCGAGCAGGGGTGAACACTGAAGCTTTCTTT
length: 17; D: .; V: TRBV18; J: TRBJ2-7; size: .; CDR3: CASSPKDREGTVSEQYF; DNA: TGTGCCAGCTCACCCAAGGACAGGGAGGGTACAGTCTCCGAGCAGTACTTC
length: 15; D: TRBD2; V: TRBV29-1; J: TRBJ2-1; size: .; CDR3: CSVEGVAGVGNEQFF; DNA: TGCAGCGTTGAAGGTGTAGCGGGAGTAGGAAATGAGCAGTTCTTC
length: 12; D: .; V: TRBV24-1; J: TRBJ1-2; size: .; CDR3: CATSEDTSGYTF; DNA: TGTGCCACCAGTGAAGACACTAGTGGCTACACCTTC
length: 12; D: .; V: TRBV5-1; J: TRBJ2-1; size: .; CDR3: CASSFSDNEQFF; DNA: TGCGCCAGCAGCTTCTCAGACAATGAGCAGTTCTTC
length: 17; D: TRBD2; V: TRBV29-1; J: TRBJ2-3; size: once; CDR3: CSARGGLAGDNTDTQYF; DNA: TGCAGCGCTCGCGGGGGGCTAGCGGGAGATAACACAGATACGCAGTATTTT
length: 12; D: .; V: TRBV20-1; J: TRBJ1-4; size: .; CDR3: CSASNRNEKLFF; DNA: TGCAGTGCTAGTAATAGAAATGAAAAACTGTTTTTT
length: 19; D: TRBD2; V: TRBV4-3; J: TRBJ2-5; size: .; CDR3: CASSQQTSGGTTYQETQYF; DNA: TGCGCCAGCAGCCAACAGACTAGCGGGGGTACCACGTACCAAGAGACCCAGTACTTC
length: 15; D: .; V: TRBV4-2; J: TRBJ1-6; size: .; CDR3: CASSQEGRDHSPLHF; DNA: TGTGCCAGCAGCCAAGAGGGCAGGGATCATTCACCCCTCCACTTT
length: 15; D: TRBD1; V: TRBV18; J: TRBJ1-1; size: .; CDR3: CASSPMTGGTAEAFF; DNA: TGTGCCAGCTCACCGATGACAGGGGGCACTGCTGAAGCTTTCTTT
length: 12; D: .; V: TRBV6-5; J: TRBJ2-7; size: .; CDR3: CASRTAPHEQYF; DNA: TGTGCCAGCAGAACAGCCCCCCACGAGCAGTACTTC
length: 16; D: .; V: TRBV4-3; J: TRBJ1-6; size: .; CDR3: CASSQVTGAYNSPLHF; DNA: TGCGCCAGCAGCCAAGTGACGGGAGCCTATAATTCACCCCTCCACTTT
length: 12; D: .; V: TRBV28; J: TRBJ1-5; size: .; CDR3: CASSWLNQPQHF; DNA: TGTGCCAGCAGCTGGCTCAATCAGCCCCAGCATTTT
length: 17; D: TRBD2; V: TRBV28; J: TRBJ2-2; size: few; CDR3: CASSLWKLAGGPGELFF; DNA: TGTGCCAGCAGTTTATGGAAACTAGCGGGAGGTCCCGGGGAGCTGTTTTTT
length: 15; D: TRBD1; V: TRBV28; J: TRBJ2-7; size: .; CDR3: CASSTPGQGIYEQYF; DNA: TGTGCCAGCAGTACTCCGGGACAGGGAATCTACGAGCAGTACTTC
length: 14; D: TRBD2; V: TRBV5-6; J: TRBJ2-3; size: .; CDR3: CASSWGGSTDTQYF; DNA: TGTGCCAGCAGCTGGGGGGGTAGCACAGATACGCAGTATTTT
length: 14; D: .; V: TRBV6-5; J: TRBJ1-6; size: .; CDR3: CASSYSPGDSPLHF; DNA: TGTGCCAGCAGTTACTCGCCAGGGGATTCACCCCTCCACTTT
length: 14; D: TRBD1; V: TRBV10-2; J: TRBJ2-3; size: once; CDR3: CASRGQGRADTQYF; DNA: TGCGCCAGCAGAGGACAGGGTAGGGCAGATACGCAGTATTTT
length: 16; D: TRBD1; V: TRBV5-1; J: TRBJ2-7; size: .; CDR3: CASSSGQGGTSYEQYF; DNA: TGCGCCAGCAGCTCAGGACAGGGAGGTACATCCTACGAGCAGTACTTC
length: 13; D: TRBD1; V: TRBV29-1; J: TRBJ1-2; size: .; CDR3: CSVGRTGGLGYTF; DNA: TGCAGCGTTGGGCGGACAGGGGGCCTTGGCTACACCTTC
length: 17; D: TRBD2; V: TRBV6-2/TRBV6-3; J: TRBJ2-5; size: .; CDR3: CASSWGTGGNAWETQYF; DNA: TGTGCCAGCAGTTGGGGGACGGGAGGGAATGCTTGGGAGACCCAGTACTTC
length: 14; D: .; V: TRBV5-4; J: TRBJ1-5; size: .; CDR3: CASSLDGQGQPQHF; DNA: TGTGCCAGCAGCTTGGACGGCCAGGGGCAGCCCCAGCATTTT
length: 13; D: .; V: TRBV30; J: TRBJ1-2; size: few; CDR3: CAWSVIGLEGYTF; DNA: TGTGCCTGGAGTGTTATCGGTCTGGAGGGCTACACCTTC
length: 15; D: .; V: TRBV14; J: TRBJ1-4; size: .; CDR3: CASSRIRTINEKLFF; DNA: TGTGCCAGCAGCCGTATACGGACAATCAATGAAAAACTGTTTTTT